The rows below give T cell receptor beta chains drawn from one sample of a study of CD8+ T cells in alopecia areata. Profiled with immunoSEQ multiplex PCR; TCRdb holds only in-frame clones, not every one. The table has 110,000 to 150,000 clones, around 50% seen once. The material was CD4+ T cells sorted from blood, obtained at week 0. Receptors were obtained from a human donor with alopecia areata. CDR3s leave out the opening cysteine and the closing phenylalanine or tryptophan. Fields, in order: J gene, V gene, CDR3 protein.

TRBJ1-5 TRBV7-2 ASSLYRVEQPQH
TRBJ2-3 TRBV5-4 ASSQVSGTDTQY
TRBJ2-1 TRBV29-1 SVVTTYNEQF
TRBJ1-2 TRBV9 ASSVAGGTFGYT
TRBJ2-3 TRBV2 ASRGRYTDTQY
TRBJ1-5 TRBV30 AWSAGQYSNQPQH
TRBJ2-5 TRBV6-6 ASWGAGLQETQY
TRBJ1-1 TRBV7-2 ASSLGRANTEAF
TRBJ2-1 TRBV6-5 ASSSTTSGGYNEQF
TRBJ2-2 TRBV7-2 ASSPVVGRAGELF
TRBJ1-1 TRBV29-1 SARQGVEAF
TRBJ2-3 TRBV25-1 ASTTSGGAGTQY
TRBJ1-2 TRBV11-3 ASSLERDGAYYGYT
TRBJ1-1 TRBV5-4 ASSLDSLTGTEAF
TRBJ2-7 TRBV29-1 SVGDRGYEQY
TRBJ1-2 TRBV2 ASSVGTQGYGYT
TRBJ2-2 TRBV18 ASSPIGGASVTGELF
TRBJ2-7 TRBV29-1 SANRGQGAQQY
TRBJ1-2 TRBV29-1 SVEGSGAGYT
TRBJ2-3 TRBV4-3 ASSRDSLTDTQY
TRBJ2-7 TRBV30 AWSVLQGHEQY
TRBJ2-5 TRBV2 ASSADRVAQETQY
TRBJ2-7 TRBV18 ASSPWTDRNEQY
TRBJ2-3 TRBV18 ASSPRGSKDTQY
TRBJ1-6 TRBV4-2 ASSQAAQGSRALH
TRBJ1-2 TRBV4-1 ASSHLSEYGYT